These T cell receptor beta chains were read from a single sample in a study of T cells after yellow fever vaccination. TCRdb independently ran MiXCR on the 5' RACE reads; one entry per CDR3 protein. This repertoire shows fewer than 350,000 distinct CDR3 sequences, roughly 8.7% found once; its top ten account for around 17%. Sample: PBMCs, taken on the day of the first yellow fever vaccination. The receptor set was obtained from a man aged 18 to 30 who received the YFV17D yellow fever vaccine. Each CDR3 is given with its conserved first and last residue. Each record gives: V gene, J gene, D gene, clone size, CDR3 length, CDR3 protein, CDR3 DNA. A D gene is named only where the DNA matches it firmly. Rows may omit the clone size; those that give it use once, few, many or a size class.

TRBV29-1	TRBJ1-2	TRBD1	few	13	CSVGPWTGDGYTF	TGCAGCGTGGGTCCCTGGACAGGGGATGGCTACACCTTC
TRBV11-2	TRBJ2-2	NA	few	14	CASSLFRGAGELFF	TGTGCCAGCAGCTTATTTAGGGGAGCCGGGGAGCTGTTTTTT
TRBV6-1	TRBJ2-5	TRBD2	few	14	CASSSGGLVQTQYF	TGTGCCAGCAGTAGCGGGGGATTAGTACAGACCCAGTACTTC
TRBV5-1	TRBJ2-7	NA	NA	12	CASSFEIDEQYF	TGCGCCAGCAGCTTTGAAATCGACGAGCAGTACTTC
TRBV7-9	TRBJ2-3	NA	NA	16	CASSLLVSTQTDTQYF	TGTGCCAGCAGCTTACTAGTTTCAACCCAAACAGATACGCAGTATTTT
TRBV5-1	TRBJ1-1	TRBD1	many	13	CASSLSQGEGRFF	TGCGCCAGCAGCTTAAGCCAGGGGGAAGGACGCTTCTTT
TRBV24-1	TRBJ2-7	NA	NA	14	CATATSDGSYEQYF	TGTGCCACCGCTACGTCGGACGGGTCCTACGAGCAGTACTTC
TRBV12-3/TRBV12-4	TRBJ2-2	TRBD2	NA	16	CASTDSGTSGTGELFF	TGTGCCAGCACCGATTCCGGGACTAGCGGCACCGGGGAGCTGTTTTTT
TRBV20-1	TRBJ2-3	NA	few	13	CSARQTSEGTQYF	TGCAGTGCTAGACAGACGTCGGAGGGTACGCAGTATTTT
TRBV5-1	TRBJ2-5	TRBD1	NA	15	CASSPGTGGQETQYF	TGCGCCAGCAGCCCCGGGACAGGGGGTCAAGAGACCCAGTACTTC
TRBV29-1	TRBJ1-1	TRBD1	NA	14	CSGKQGAPGTEAFF	TGCAGCGGGAAACAGGGGGCCCCCGGGACTGAAGCTTTCTTT
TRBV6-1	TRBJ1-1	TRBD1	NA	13	CASNAGGHTEAFF	TGTGCCAGCAACGCAGGGGGACATACTGAAGCTTTCTTT
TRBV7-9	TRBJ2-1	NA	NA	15	CASSLAQINAHEQFF	TGTGCCAGCAGCTTAGCGCAAATCAACGCCCATGAGCAGTTCTTC
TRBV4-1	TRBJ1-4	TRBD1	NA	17	CASSPRSRGLGNEKLFF	TGCGCCAGCAGCCCCCGGAGCAGGGGGCTCGGTAATGAAAAACTGTTTTTT
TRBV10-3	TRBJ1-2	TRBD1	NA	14	CAISQVQGAYGYTF	TGTGCCATCAGCCAGGTTCAGGGGGCCTATGGCTACACCTTC
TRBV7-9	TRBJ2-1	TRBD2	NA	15	CASSSSGGGHNEQFF	TGTGCCAGCAGCTCGAGCGGGGGTGGCCACAATGAGCAGTTCTTC
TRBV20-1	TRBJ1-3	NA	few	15	CSAPRRAASGNTIYF	TGCAGTGCCCCGAGGCGGGCAGCCTCTGGAAACACCATATATTTT
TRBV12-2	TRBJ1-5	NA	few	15	CASRLAGGGNQPQHF	TGTGCAAGTCGCTTAGCGGGTGGGGGCAATCAGCCCCAGCATTTT
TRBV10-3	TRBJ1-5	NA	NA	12	CAIAEPLQPQHF	TGTGCCATCGCTGAACCCTTACAGCCCCAGCATTTT
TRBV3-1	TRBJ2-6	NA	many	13	CASTGTGANVLTF	TGTGCCAGCACCGGAACCGGGGCCAACGTCCTGACTTTC
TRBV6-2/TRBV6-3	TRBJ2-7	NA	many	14	CASSYSTVSYEQYF	TGTGCCAGCAGTTACTCGACAGTCTCCTACGAGCAGTACTTC
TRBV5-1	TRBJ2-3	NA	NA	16	CASSLKPGTSTDTQYF	TGCGCCAGCAGCTTGAAACCCGGGACTAGCACAGATACGCAGTATTTT
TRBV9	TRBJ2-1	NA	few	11	CASSVDHRQFF	TGTGCCAGCAGCGTAGATCACAGGCAGTTCTTC
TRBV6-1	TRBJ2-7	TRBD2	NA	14	CASRPLANSYEQYF	TGTGCCAGCAGGCCACTAGCGAATTCCTACGAGCAGTACTTC
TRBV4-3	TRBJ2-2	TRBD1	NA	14	CASSQEPTGGELFF	TGCGCCAGCAGCCAAGAGCCGACAGGGGGGGAGCTGTTTTTT
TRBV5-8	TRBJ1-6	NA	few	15	CASSLPPVGSSPLHF	TGTGCCAGCAGCTTGCCCCCAGTAGGGAGTTCACCCCTCCACTTT
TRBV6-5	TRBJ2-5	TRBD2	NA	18	CASSYSVFGLAFQETQYF	TGTGCCAGCAGTTACTCGGTTTTTGGACTAGCATTTCAAGAGACCCAGTACTTC
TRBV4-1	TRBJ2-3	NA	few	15	CASSQEAKGTDTQYF	TGCGCCAGCAGCCAAGAGGCGAAGGGAACAGATACGCAGTATTTT
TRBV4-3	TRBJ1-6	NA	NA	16	CASSLGLDKYNSPLHF	TGCGCCAGCAGCCTCGGTTTGGACAAGTATAATTCACCCCTCCACTTT
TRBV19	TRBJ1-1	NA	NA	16	CASHTGGGQGNTEAFF	TGTGCCAGTCATACCGGTGGGGGCCAGGGGAACACTGAAGCTTTCTTT
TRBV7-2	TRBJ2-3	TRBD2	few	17	CASSLRGRPTSTDTQYF	TGTGCCAGCAGCTTGCGGGGGAGACCCACTAGCACAGATACGCAGTATTTT
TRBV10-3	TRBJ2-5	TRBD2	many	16	CAISRAYLGGQETQYF	TGTGCCATCAGCAGAGCCTACCTGGGGGGGCAAGAGACCCAGTACTTC
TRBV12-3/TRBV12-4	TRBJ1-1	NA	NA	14	CASLETEIHTEAFF	TGTGCCAGCCTCGAGACGGAGATTCACACTGAAGCTTTCTTT
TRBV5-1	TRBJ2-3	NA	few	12	CASSSIRDTQYF	TGCGCCAGCAGCTCGATCAGGGATACGCAGTATTTT
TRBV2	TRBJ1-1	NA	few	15	CASSETGETNTEAFF	TGTGCCAGCAGTGAAACGGGGGAAACGAACACTGAAGCTTTCTTT